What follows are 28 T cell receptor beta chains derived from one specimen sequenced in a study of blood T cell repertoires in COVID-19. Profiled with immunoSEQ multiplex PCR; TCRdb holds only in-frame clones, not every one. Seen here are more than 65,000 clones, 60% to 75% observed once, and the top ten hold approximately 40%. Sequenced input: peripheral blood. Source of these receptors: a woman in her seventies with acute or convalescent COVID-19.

In nucleotides, the CDR3 is TGTGCCAGCGGTCTGGGGGGTACGCAGTATTTT. It is translated as CASGLGGTQYF. The rearrangement joins TRBV6-5 to TRBJ2-3, with a possible D match to TRBD2 (6 bases). CDR1 MNHEY and CDR2 SVGAGI come from the germline V gene. CDR3 length: 11 amino acids. Trimming removed 8 bases at V and 8 bases at J, with 11 bases between.

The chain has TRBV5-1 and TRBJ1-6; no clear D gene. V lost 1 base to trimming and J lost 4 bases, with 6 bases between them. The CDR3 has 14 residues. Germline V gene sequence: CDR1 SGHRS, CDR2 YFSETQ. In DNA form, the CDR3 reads TGCGCCAGCAGCTTGAACAGATATAATTCACCCCTCCACTTT. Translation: CASSLNRYNSPLHF.

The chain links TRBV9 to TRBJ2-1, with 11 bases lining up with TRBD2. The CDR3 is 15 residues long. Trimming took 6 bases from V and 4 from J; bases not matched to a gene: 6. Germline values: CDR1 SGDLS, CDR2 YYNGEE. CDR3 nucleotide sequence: TGTGCCAGCACGACCGGACTAGCGGGTTACAATGAGCAGTTCTTC. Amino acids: CASTTGLAGYNEQFF. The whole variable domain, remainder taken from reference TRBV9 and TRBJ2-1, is DSGVTQTPKHLITATGQRVTLRCSPRSGDLSVYWYQQSLDQGLQFLIQYYNGEERAKGNILERFSAQQFPDLHSELNLSSLELGDSALYFCASTTGLAGYNEQFFGPGTRLTVL.

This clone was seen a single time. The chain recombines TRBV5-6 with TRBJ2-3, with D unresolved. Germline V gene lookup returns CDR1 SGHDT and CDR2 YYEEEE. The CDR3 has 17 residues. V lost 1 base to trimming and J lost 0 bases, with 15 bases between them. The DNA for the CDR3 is TGTGCCAGCAGCTTGATTTCCGGAGTCGGTAGCACAGATACGCAGTATTTT. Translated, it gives CASSLISGVGSTDTQYF.

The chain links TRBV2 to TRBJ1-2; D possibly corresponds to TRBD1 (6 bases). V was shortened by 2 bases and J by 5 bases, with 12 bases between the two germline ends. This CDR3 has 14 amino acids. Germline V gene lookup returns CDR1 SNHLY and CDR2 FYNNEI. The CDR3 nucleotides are TGTGCCAGCAGTGAACTTGGGGGCGGTTATGGCTACACCTTC. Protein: CASSELGGGYGYTF.

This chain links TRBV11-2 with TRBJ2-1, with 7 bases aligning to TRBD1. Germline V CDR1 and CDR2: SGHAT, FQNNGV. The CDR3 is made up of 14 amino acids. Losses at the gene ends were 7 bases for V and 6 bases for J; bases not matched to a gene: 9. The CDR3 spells CASIPGQPGNEQFF. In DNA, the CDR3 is TGTGCCAGCATCCCGGGACAGCCGGGCAATGAGCAGTTCTTC.

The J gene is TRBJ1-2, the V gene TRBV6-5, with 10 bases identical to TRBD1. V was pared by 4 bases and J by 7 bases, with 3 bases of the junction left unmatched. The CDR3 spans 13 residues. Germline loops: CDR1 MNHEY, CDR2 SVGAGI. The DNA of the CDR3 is TGTGCCAGCAGTTCGACAGGGGGCAGTGGCTACACCTTC. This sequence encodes CASSSTGGSGYTF.

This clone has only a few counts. The CDR3 DNA reads TGTGCCTGGAGTGTACTCTCTAGCGGGTACGAGCAGTACTTC. Amino acid sequence: CAWSVLSSGYEQYF. V and J are TRBV30 and TRBJ2-7; 8 bases match TRBD2. Looked up from germline, CDR1 is GTSNPN and CDR2 is SVGIG (reference sequence). The CDR3 is made up of 14 amino acids. J was trimmed by 4 bases and V by 0 bases; bases with no gene match: 5.

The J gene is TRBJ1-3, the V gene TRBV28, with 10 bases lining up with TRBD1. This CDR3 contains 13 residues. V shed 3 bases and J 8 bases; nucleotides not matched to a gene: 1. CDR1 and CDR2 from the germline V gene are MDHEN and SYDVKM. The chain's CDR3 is CASSLGQGYTIYF. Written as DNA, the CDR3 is TGTGCCAGCAGTTTGGGACAGGGGTACACCATATATTTT.

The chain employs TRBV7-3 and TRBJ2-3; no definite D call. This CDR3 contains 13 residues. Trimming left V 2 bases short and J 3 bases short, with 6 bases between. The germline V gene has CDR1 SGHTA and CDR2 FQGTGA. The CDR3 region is CASSLEWTDTQYF. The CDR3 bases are TGTGCCAGCAGCTTAGAGTGGACAGATACGCAGTATTTT.

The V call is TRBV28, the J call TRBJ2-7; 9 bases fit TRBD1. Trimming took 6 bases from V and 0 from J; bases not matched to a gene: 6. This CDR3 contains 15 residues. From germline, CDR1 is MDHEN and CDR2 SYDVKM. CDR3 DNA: TGTGCCAGCAGACCACAGGGGGCGGGCTCCTACGAGCAGTACTTC. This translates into CASRPQGAGSYEQYF.

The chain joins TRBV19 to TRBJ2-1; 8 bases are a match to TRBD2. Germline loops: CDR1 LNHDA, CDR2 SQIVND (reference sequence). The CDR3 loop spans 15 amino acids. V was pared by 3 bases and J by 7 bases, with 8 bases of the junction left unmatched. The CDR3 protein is CASSMERGGRNEQFF. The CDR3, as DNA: TGTGCCAGTAGTATGGAACGGGGGGGCCGGAATGAGCAGTTCTTC. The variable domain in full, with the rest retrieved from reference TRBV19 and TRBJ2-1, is DGGITQSPKYLFRKEGQNVTLSCEQNLNHDAMYWYRQDPGQGLRLIYYSQIVNDFQKGDIAEGYSVSREKKESFPLTVTSAQKNPTAFYLCASSMERGGRNEQFFGPGTRLTVL.

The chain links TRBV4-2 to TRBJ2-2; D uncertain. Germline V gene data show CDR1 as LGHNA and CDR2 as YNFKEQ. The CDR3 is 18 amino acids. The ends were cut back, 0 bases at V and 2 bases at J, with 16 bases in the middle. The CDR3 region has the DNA TGTGCCAGCAGCCAAGATGTGCCCGACTCCATTAACACCGGGGAGCTGTTTTTT. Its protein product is CASSQDVPDSINTGELFF.

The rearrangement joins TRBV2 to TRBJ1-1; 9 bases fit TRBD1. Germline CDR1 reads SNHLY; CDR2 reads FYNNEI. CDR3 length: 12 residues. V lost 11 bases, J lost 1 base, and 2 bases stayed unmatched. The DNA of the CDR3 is TGTGCCGGGGGACAGGGGAACACTGAAGCTTTCTTT. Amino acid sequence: CAGGQGNTEAFF.

The CDR3 sequence is CASRRGSGSFDEQYF. CDR3 DNA: TGTGCCAGCAGGCGGGGTAGCGGGAGCTTTGACGAGCAGTACTTC. The chain has TRBV6-5 and TRBJ2-7, with 9 nucleotides matching TRBD2. From germline, CDR1 is MNHEY and CDR2 SVGAGI. There are 15 residues in the CDR3. Trimming took 6 bases from V and 5 from J; bases not matched to a gene: 11.

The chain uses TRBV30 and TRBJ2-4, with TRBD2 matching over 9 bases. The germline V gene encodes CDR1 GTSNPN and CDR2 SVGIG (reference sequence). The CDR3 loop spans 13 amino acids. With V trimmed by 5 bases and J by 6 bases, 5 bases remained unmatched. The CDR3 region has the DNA TGTGCCTGGCAGACTAGCGGCCCAAACATTCAGTACTTC. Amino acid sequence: CAWQTSGPNIQYF.

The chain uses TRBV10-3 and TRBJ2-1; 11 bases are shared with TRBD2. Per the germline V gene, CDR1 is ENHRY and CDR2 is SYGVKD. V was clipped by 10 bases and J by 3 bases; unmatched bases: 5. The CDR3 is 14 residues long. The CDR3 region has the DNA TGTGCCACTCACGGGACTAGCGGCTACAATGAGCAGTTCTTC. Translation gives CATHGTSGYNEQFF.

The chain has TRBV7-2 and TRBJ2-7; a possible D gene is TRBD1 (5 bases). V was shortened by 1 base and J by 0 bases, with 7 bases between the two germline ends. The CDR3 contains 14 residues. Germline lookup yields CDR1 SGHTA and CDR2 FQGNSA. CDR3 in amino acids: CASSLGQSSYEQYF. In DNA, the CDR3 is TGTGCCAGCAGCTTAGGACAGAGCTCCTACGAGCAGTACTTC.

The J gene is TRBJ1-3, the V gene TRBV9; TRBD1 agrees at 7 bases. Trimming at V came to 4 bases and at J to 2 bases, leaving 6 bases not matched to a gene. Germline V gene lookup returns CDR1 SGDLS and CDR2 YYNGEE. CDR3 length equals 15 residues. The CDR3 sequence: CASSLGDRAGNTIYF. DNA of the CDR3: TGTGCCAGCAGCTTGGGAGACAGGGCTGGAAACACCATATATTTT.

CDR3 nucleotides: TGTGCCAGCAGACAAGGGTTGGACAGGGCCTATGGCTACACCTTC. Translating gives CASRQGLDRAYGYTF. The rearrangement links TRBV6-5 to TRBJ1-2; 8 positions match TRBD1. Germline CDR1 is MNHEY and CDR2 is SVGAGI. The CDR3 extends over 15 amino acids. The V segment lost 6 bases and the J segment 4 bases; nucleotides outside the gene matches: 10.

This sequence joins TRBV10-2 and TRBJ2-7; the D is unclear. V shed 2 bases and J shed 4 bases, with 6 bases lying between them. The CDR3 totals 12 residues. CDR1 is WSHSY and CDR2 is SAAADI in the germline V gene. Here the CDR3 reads CASSELTYEQYF. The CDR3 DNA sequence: TGCGCCAGCAGTGAGCTTACTTACGAGCAGTACTTC.

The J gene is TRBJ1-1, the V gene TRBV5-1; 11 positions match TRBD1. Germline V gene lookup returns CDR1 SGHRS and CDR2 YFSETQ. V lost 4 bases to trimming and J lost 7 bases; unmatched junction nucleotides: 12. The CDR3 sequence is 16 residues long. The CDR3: CASSQGQGGEHSEAFF. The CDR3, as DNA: TGCGCCAGCAGCCAGGGACAGGGGGGTGAACATAGTGAAGCTTTCTTT.

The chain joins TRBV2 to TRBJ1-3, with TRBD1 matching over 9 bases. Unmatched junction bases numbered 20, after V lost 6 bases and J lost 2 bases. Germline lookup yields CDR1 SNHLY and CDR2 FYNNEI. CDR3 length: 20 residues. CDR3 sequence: CASRTGYAQGGQGTGNTIYF. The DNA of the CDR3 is TGTGCCAGCAGAACCGGGTATGCTCAGGGAGGACAGGGGACTGGAAACACCATATATTTT.

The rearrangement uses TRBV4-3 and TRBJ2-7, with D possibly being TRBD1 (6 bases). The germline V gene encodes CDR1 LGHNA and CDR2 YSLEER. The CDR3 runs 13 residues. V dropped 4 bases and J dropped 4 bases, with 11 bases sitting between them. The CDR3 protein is CASSRGQRYEQYF. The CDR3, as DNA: TGCGCCAGCAGCCGGGGACAAAGATACGAGCAGTACTTC.

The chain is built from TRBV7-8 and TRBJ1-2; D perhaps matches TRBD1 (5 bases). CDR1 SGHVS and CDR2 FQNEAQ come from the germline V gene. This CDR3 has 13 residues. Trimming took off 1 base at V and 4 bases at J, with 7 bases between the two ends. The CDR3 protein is CASSLGGGYGYTF. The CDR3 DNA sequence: TGTGCCAGCAGCTTAGGGGGGGGCTATGGCTACACCTTC.

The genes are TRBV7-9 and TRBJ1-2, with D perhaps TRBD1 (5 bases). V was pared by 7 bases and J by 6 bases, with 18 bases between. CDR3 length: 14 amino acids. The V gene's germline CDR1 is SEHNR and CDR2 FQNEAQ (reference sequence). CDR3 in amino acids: CASTPSGGGDGYTF. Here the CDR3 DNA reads TGTGCCAGCACCCCGAGCGGGGGAGGAGATGGCTACACCTTC.

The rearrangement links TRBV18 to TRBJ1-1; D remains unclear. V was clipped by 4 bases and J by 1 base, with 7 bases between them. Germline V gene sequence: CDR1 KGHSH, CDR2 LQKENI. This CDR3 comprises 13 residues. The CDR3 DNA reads TGTGCCAGCTCACTATATCCGAACACTGAAGCTTTCTTT. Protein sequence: CASSLYPNTEAFF.

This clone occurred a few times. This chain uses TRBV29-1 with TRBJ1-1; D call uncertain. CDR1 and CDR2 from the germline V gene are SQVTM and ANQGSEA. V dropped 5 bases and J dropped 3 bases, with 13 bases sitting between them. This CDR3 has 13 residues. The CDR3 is CSVTVGVDTEAFF. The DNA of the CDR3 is TGCAGCGTTACCGTGGGAGTTGACACTGAAGCTTTCTTT.